This T cell receptor beta chain was captured in a study of patients and donors after allogeneic stem cell transplantation. TCRdb fed the RT-PCR reads into MiXCR, producing one record per CDR3 protein. The table includes about 160,000 distinct CDR3 sequences, roughly 22% detected once. Germline V gene lookup returns CDR1 DFQATT and CDR2 SNEGSKA (reference sequence). V was pared by 1 base and J by 0 bases, with 15 bases between. The CDR3 totals 16 residues. The gene calls are TRBV20-1 and TRBJ1-1; D unclear. Material for sequencing was blood, either unsorted or a sorted T cell fraction (not recorded which). The TCR sequence derives from a human donor who was either an allogeneic HSCT recipient or a stem cell or donor lymphocyte infusion donor (not recorded which). It is not recorded whose cells these are; they may come from a transplant donor. This CDR3 reads CSARAYGHIMNTEAFF. CDR3 nucleotides: TGCAGTGCTAGAGCTTATGGCCACATCATGAACACTGAAGCTTTCTTT.